This TCR beta chain was sequenced for a study of siplizumab effects on memory and regulatory T cells. Whole-study findings and limits: Roughly 80-95% of dividing CD4+ or CD8+ clones were without an attributable naive or memory phenotype.

In each sample, 85,000 to 100,000 TCR templates were assayed. Libraries were prepared by immunoSEQ multiplex PCR; TCRdb keeps only in-frame clonotypes and omits some of them. The table lists 70,000 or so clones, less than 95% of them singletons, with 25% to 35% in the top ten. With regard to this clone: The antigen remains undetermined. At the DNA level, this CDR3 is encoded by other sequences in the same sample as well.

This TCR was recovered from a human donor in good health. The sample taken for sequencing was CD8+ T cells sorted from blood.

The CDR3 bases are TGTGCCAGCAGCGAAAACTATGGCTACACCTTC. Translating it yields CASSENYGYTF. The chain combines TRBV6-5 with TRBJ1-2, with no clear D. The V gene lost 6 bases and the J gene lost 2 bases, with 4 bases spanning the gap. The germline V gene has CDR1 MNHEY and CDR2 SVGAGI. CDR3 length: 11 amino acids.